Reported below is one T cell receptor beta chain. The data were obtained in a study of blood T cell repertoires in COVID-19. In the source study's methods: Estimated nucleated cell counts came from reference gene primer amplification. Some clones are missing from TCRdb's copy, which holds only in-frame ones; the method was immunoSEQ multiplex PCR. The DNA gave D and trimming, while V, J and clone size come from that table. The profile shows about 73,000 clones, 65% to 85% of them singletons. CDR1 and CDR2 (germline): SGHTA, FQGNSA. CDR3 length: 16 residues. Trimming removed 5 bases at V and 0 bases at J, with 17 bases between.

The source material was peripheral blood. The source is a man at least 80 years old with active or convalescent COVID-19. The chain uses TRBV7-2 and TRBJ2-7; D is unclear. This CDR3 reads CASSPDWYTDSYEQYF. The CDR3 DNA is TGTGCCAGCAGCCCTGACTGGTATACCGACTCCTACGAGCAGTACTTC.